A single sample is the source of the 30 T cell receptor beta chains below, sequenced in a study of blood T cell repertoires in COVID-19. Profiled with immunoSEQ multiplex PCR; TCRdb holds only in-frame clones, not every one. The table shows about 310,000 clones, with around 90% occurring only once. Sequencing used PBMCs or T cells enriched from blood (not recorded which). These receptors were collected from a woman between 18 and 29 years old who had recovered from COVID-19.

The chain has TRBV2 and TRBJ1-1, with D unclear. In germline, CDR1 is SNHLY, CDR2 FYNNEI. This CDR3 spans 14 amino acids. Trimming took off 5 bases at V and 3 bases at J, with 13 bases between the two ends. The CDR3 loop reads CASSFNAGYTEAFF. The CDR3 DNA sequence: TGTGCCAGCAGTTTTAACGCGGGGTACACTGAAGCTTTCTTT.

This chain uses TRBV5-1 with TRBJ1-2; 7 bases match TRBD1. This CDR3 comprises 14 residues. Per the germline V gene, CDR1 is SGHRS and CDR2 is YFSETQ. V dropped 4 bases and J dropped 6; count of bases not matched to a gene: 9. CDR3: CASSLLTGTDGYTF. The CDR3 nucleotides read TGCGCCAGCAGCCTACTAACCGGGACAGATGGCTACACCTTC.

This rearrangement joins TRBV18 to TRBJ2-3; 11 bases fit TRBD2. The CDR3 is 17 amino acids. Per germline, CDR1 KGHSH and CDR2 LQKENI. The J segment lost 0 bases and the V segment lost 3 bases, leaving 5 bases of the junction unmatched. The CDR3 protein is CASSPPGLAVSTDTQYF. CDR3 nucleotides: TGTGCCAGCTCACCTCCGGGACTAGCGGTTAGCACAGATACGCAGTATTTT.

The chain joins TRBV5-1 to TRBJ1-1; no clear D gene. V was shortened by 0 bases and J by 2 bases, with 8 bases between the two germline ends. Germline CDR1 is SGHRS and CDR2 is YFSETQ. The CDR3 consists of 14 residues. The CDR3 here is CASSLGGVNTEAFF. The DNA of the CDR3 is TGCGCCAGCAGCTTGGGGGGAGTTAACACTGAAGCTTTCTTT.

This clone was recorded a few times. This chain connects TRBV5-1 to TRBJ2-5, with TRBD2 as a possible D gene (5 bases). CDR1 and CDR2 (germline): SGHRS, YFSETQ. This CDR3 region has 14 residues. V dropped 2 bases and J dropped 2 bases, with 10 bases sitting between them. The CDR3 reads CASSFGLNQETQYF. For the CDR3, the DNA is TGCGCCAGCAGCTTCGGACTGAATCAAGAGACCCAGTACTTC.

The rearrangement uses TRBV6-2 or TRBV6-3 and TRBJ2-5; 13 positions agree with TRBD2. The CDR3 is 17 amino acids. Germline V gene lookup returns CDR1 MNHEY and CDR2 SVGEGT. The trim removed 6 bases at V and 5 bases at J, leaving 12 bases unmatched. CDR3 region: CASSPTPTSGRLETQYF. The CDR3 nucleotides are TGTGCCAGCAGCCCTACGCCGACTAGCGGGAGGTTGGAGACCCAGTACTTC.

The V and J genes are TRBV6-2 or TRBV6-3 and TRBJ2-3; 7 nucleotides match TRBD1. V gave up 5 bases and J gave up 4 bases; unmatched junction bases: 6. CDR1 MNHEY and CDR2 SVGEGT come from the germline V gene. This CDR3 comprises 14 residues. As DNA, the CDR3 is TGTGCCAGCAGTCCCCGACAGGGATCAGATACGCAGTATTTT. Translating gives CASSPRQGSDTQYF.

This clone was counted only a few times. The V and J genes are TRBV28 and TRBJ1-3; D is uncertain. From germline, CDR1 is MDHEN and CDR2 SYDVKM. V shed 7 bases and J shed 2 bases, with 6 bases lying between them. The CDR3 consists of 12 residues. DNA for the CDR3: TGTGCCAGCACTTCTACTGGAAACACCATATATTTT. This translates into CASTSTGNTIYF.

V is TRBV28 and J is TRBJ1-3; 7 bases align to TRBD1. This CDR3 spans 17 amino acids. CDR1 MDHEN and CDR2 SYDVKM come from the germline V gene. Trimming at V came to 6 bases and at J to 0 bases, leaving 11 bases not matched to a gene. The CDR3 nucleotides are TGTGCCAGCAGATTCGGGACAGCTTCCTTCTCTGGAAACACCATATATTTT. Protein sequence: CASRFGTASFSGNTIYF.

The V gene is TRBV3-1 (or the pseudogene TRBV3-2), the J gene TRBJ1-1; no clear D. V gave up 1 base and J gave up 4 bases, with 7 bases separating them. The CDR3 consists of 13 residues. Germline V CDR1 and CDR2: LGHDT, YNNKEL (reference sequence). CDR3 in DNA: TGTGCCAGCAGCCAAGGATTTAGCACTGAAGCTTTCTTT. Protein product: CASSQGFSTEAFF.

This chain links TRBV15 with TRBJ1-5, with a weak D call TRBD1 (5 bases). From germline, CDR1 is LNHNV and CDR2 YYDKDF (reference sequence). The CDR3 consists of 16 residues. V dropped 0 bases and J dropped 2 bases, with 11 bases sitting between them. DNA for the CDR3: TGTGCCACCAGCAGAGATCGGGGAGGGGGCAATCAGCCCCAGCATTTT. The encoded protein is CATSRDRGGGNQPQHF.

The chain has TRBV28 and TRBJ2-7; TRBD1 aligns across 7 bases. Germline-derived CDR1 and CDR2 are MDHEN and SYDVKM. Trimming at V came to 8 bases and at J to 3 bases, leaving 10 bases not matched to a gene. The CDR3 covers 14 residues. CDR3 loop: CASAHRDRYYEQYF. The CDR3 DNA reads as TGTGCCAGCGCCCACCGGGACAGATACTACGAGCAGTACTTC.

The gene calls are TRBV7-2 and TRBJ1-6; 10 bases fit TRBD1. J gave up 8 bases and V 2 bases, and 3 bases lay outside the gene matches. The CDR3 is made up of 15 amino acids. CDR1 is SGHTA and CDR2 is FQGNSA in the germline V gene. The CDR3 reads CASSLIGTGDSPLHF. The CDR3 nucleotides are TGTGCCAGCAGCTTAATTGGGACAGGGGATTCACCCCTCCACTTT.

This chain links TRBV5-4 with TRBJ2-6, with 7 nucleotides matching TRBD2. Germline CDR1 reads SGHNT; CDR2 reads YYREEE (reference sequence). Unmatched junction bases numbered 1, after V lost 2 bases and J lost 2 bases. This CDR3 spans 15 amino acids. Here the CDR3 DNA reads TGTGCCAGCAGCTTTCGGGGGGCTGGGGCCAACGTCCTGACTTTC. It yields the protein CASSFRGAGANVLTF. Based on the CDR3 plus reference TRBV5-4 and TRBJ2-6, the full variable domain is ETGVTQSPTHLIKTRGQQVTLRCSSQSGHNTVSWYQQALGQGPQFIFQYYREEENGRGNFPPRFSGLQFPNYSSELNVNALELDDSALYLCASSFRGAGANVLTFGAGSRLTVL.

This chain joins TRBV6-2 or TRBV6-3 and TRBJ1-5, with 8 positions matching TRBD1. V lost 2 bases, J lost 7 bases, and 7 bases stayed unmatched. The CDR3 length is 15 residues. Germline assignment: CDR1 MNHEY and CDR2 SVGEGT. CDR3 DNA sequence: TGTGCCAGCAGTTACGAGGACAGGGTAAGACAGCCCCAGCATTTT. Its translation: CASSYEDRVRQPQHF.

This clone was detected once. V is TRBV4-3 and J is TRBJ2-4; TRBD1 aligns across 10 bases. CDR1 LGHNA and CDR2 YSLEER come from the germline V gene. CDR3 length: 16 amino acids. Germline trimming cut 0 bases from V and 8 bases from J; bases unmatched to any gene: 7. CDR3 loop: CASSQDAQDRGYIQYF. The CDR3 nucleotides are TGCGCCAGCAGCCAAGATGCACAGGACAGGGGGTACATTCAGTACTTC.

This chain connects TRBV7-3 to TRBJ2-3, with 8 positions matching TRBD2. Germline V lookup: CDR1 SGHTA, CDR2 FQGTGA. Germline trimming cut 1 base from V and 2 bases from J; bases unmatched to any gene: 5. The CDR3 has 16 amino acids. Written as DNA, the CDR3 is TGTGCCAGCAGCTTAATGACGGGGGGGATCACAGATACGCAGTATTTT. Amino acid sequence: CASSLMTGGITDTQYF.

The V and J genes are TRBV18 and TRBJ1-2, with 9 bases fitting TRBD1. Trimming took 6 bases from V and 2 from J; bases not matched to a gene: 4. This CDR3 contains 14 residues. Looked up from germline, CDR1 is KGHSH and CDR2 is LQKENI. DNA for the CDR3: TGTGCCAGCTCTCGACAGGGGGAAAACTATGGCTACACCTTC. Translating it yields CASSRQGENYGYTF.

The chain uses TRBV5-1 and TRBJ2-5, with 8 bases lining up with TRBD1. CDR3 length: 15 residues. Germline lookup yields CDR1 SGHRS and CDR2 YFSETQ. The V segment lost 0 bases and the J segment 6 bases; nucleotides outside the gene matches: 7. The CDR3 DNA follows: TGCGCCAGCAGCTTGGTACAGGGGGTAGGAAAGACCCAGTACTTC. Its translation: CASSLVQGVGKTQYF.

The chain joins TRBV7-6 to TRBJ1-6; unclear D gene. Trimming removed 5 bases at V and 8 bases at J, with 13 bases between. Germline assignment: CDR1 SGHVS and CDR2 FNYEAQ. The length of the CDR3 is 14 residues. This chain's CDR3 is CASSPAIGYSPLHF. The CDR3 coding sequence is TGTGCCAGCAGCCCAGCGATTGGATATTCACCCCTCCACTTT.

V is TRBV13 and J is TRBJ1-4; a possible D gene is TRBD1 (5 bases). From germline, CDR1 is PRHDT and CDR2 FYEKMQ (reference sequence). CDR3 length equals 15 residues. V dropped 2 bases and J dropped 8 bases, with 15 bases sitting between them. CDR3 sequence: CASSLTGWRDEKLFF. CDR3 sequence (DNA): TGTGCCAGCAGCTTAACCGGGTGGCGGGACGAAAAACTGTTTTTT.

This chain uses TRBV28 with TRBJ2-2; D perhaps matches TRBD1 (6 bases). V lost 5 bases to trimming and J lost 4 bases, with 14 bases between them. Germline V gene lookup returns CDR1 MDHEN and CDR2 SYDVKM. CDR3 size: 15 residues. The CDR3 DNA is TGTGCCAGCAGTACCAGGGGCCGGGGCACCGGGGAGCTGTTTTTT. This codes for CASSTRGRGTGELFF.

This chain connects TRBV18 to TRBJ2-7, with D possibly matching TRBD2 (6 bases). Germline V gene lookup returns CDR1 KGHSH and CDR2 LQKENI. The germline V and J ends were trimmed by 0 bases and 0 bases, with 9 bases remaining between them. The CDR3 spans 15 residues. CDR3 protein: CASSPPFGSSYEQYF. CDR3 in DNA: TGTGCCAGCTCACCACCTTTCGGGAGCTCCTACGAGCAGTACTTC.

This sequence joins TRBV11-2 and TRBJ2-1; D not certain. V gave up 6 bases and J gave up 8 bases, with 23 bases separating them. The germline CDR1 and CDR2 sequences are SGHAT and FQNNGV. The CDR3 contains 16 residues. In DNA, the CDR3 is TGTGCCAGCAGTCCCAGCCAGACTCAGTGGGTCGATGAGCAGTTCTTC. Encoded protein: CASSPSQTQWVDEQFF.

This clone was detected a few times. This chain links TRBV7-9 with TRBJ1-1; tentatively, D is TRBD1 (5 bases). V was trimmed by 1 base and J by 1 base, leaving 10 bases between them. The CDR3 totals 15 residues. CDR1 and CDR2 (germline): SEHNR, FQNEAQ (reference sequence). The CDR3 DNA reads TGTGCCAGCAGCTTAGGGGGACTTAAGAACACTGAAGCTTTCTTT. Translated: CASSLGGLKNTEAFF.

V and J are TRBV6-5 and TRBJ1-4, with D perhaps matching TRBD1 (6 bases). The CDR3 has 15 amino acids. CDR1 and CDR2 from the germline V gene are MNHEY and SVGAGI. Trimming pared 0 bases from V and 7 bases from J, leaving 12 bases between. This CDR3 reads CASSYSRGGFEKLFF. In nucleotides, the CDR3 is TGTGCCAGCAGTTACTCACGAGGGGGTTTTGAAAAACTGTTTTTT.

The rearrangement joins TRBV30 to TRBJ2-7; D is unresolved. V gave up 8 bases and J gave up 7 bases, with 6 bases separating them. This CDR3 is built from 8 residues. Germline-derived CDR1 and CDR2 are GTSNPN and SVGIG (reference sequence). The CDR3: CATGEQYF. The CDR3 nucleotides are TGTGCCACCGGGGAGCAGTACTTC.

This sequence joins TRBV19 and TRBJ1-1; D is unresolved. CDR1 is LNHDA and CDR2 is SQIVND in the germline V gene (reference sequence). V dropped 3 bases and J dropped 5 bases, with 10 bases sitting between them. This CDR3 is 13 amino acids long. This chain's CDR3 is CASSIDGETEAFF. DNA for the CDR3: TGTGCCAGTAGTATTGACGGGGAAACTGAAGCTTTCTTT.

The chain carries TRBV2 and TRBJ1-3; D perhaps matches TRBD1 (5 bases). Trimming cost V 8 bases and J 2 bases, with 16 bases left between them. From germline, CDR1 is SNHLY and CDR2 FYNNEI. The CDR3 covers 15 residues. CDR3 protein: CASWRGGETGNTIYF. CDR3 in DNA: TGTGCCAGCTGGCGAGGAGGGGAAACTGGAAACACCATATATTTT.

The chain combines TRBV27 with TRBJ1-1, with no clear D. The CDR3 runs 13 residues. Trimming pared 4 bases from V and 4 bases from J, leaving 10 bases between. Per the germline V gene, CDR1 is MNHEY and CDR2 is SMNVEV (reference sequence). CDR3 nucleotide sequence: TGTGCCAGCAGTTGGCGGGCGCCCACTGAAGCTTTCTTT. Translated, it gives CASSWRAPTEAFF.